The clone carrying this TCR beta chain was observed at least ten times. Its specificity is unknown. The data are from a study of CD8 T cells in ankylosing spondylitis. This CDR3 is 12 amino acids long. J gave up 8 bases and V 4 bases, and 4 bases lay outside the gene matches. The germline V gene has CDR1 SGDLS and CDR2 YYNGEE. TCRdb re-called the 5' RACE reads with MiXCR, one entry per CDR3 protein. The table shows about 42,000 distinct CDR3 sequences, with just under 4% occurring only once. Overall study results and limits: In ankylosing spondylitis patients, matched synovial fluid reportedly showed significant enrichment of disease-linked clones. It appeared that ankylosing spondylitis blood was characterized by a TCR beta motif of eight highly homologous variants.

The chain employs TRBV9 and TRBJ1-1, with 8 bases lining up with TRBD1. Input material: blood, either unsorted or a sorted T cell fraction (not recorded which). This clonotype was sampled from a female donor with ankylosing spondylitis or in good health (not recorded which). CDR3 sequence reads: CASSHGQGEAFF. DNA for the CDR3: TGTGCCAGCAGCCACGGACAGGGCGAAGCTTTCTTT.